A selection of T cell receptor beta chains follows, all from one sample in a study of T cell repertoires in cytomegalovirus infection. TCRdb passed the reads through MiXCR, listing each CDR3 protein once. The sample consists of 480,000 or so distinct CDR3 sequences, about 11% of them appearing once. Sequenced: PBMCs. The receptors were gathered from a human donor in good health (CMV status not recorded). Some clones in this sample may be carry-over from other donors' samples. Each CDR3 is given with its conserved first and last residue. A D gene is named only where the DNA matches it firmly. Clone size is given for some rows only: seen once, a few or many times, or a class if the clone is expanded.

CDR3	DNA	V	J	D	size
CASSQDRVGTAFF	TGTGCCAGCAGCCAGGACAGGGTCGGAACAGCTTTCTTT	TRBV7-8	TRBJ1-1	TRBD1	many
CASSFRTANTGELFF	TGCGCCAGCAGCTTTCGGACGGCGAACACCGGGGAGCTGTTTTTT	TRBV5-1	TRBJ2-2	-	many
CATSDNEIGTNTEAFF	TGTGCCACCAGTGATAATGAGATCGGGACGAACACTGAAGCTTTCTTT	TRBV24-1	TRBJ1-1	-	-
CSATSGTGNTGELFF	TGCAGTGCTACGTCCGGGACAGGGAACACCGGGGAGCTGTTTTTT	TRBV20-1	TRBJ2-2	TRBD1	few
CSAPGQGSFF	TGCAGTGCTCCGGGACAGGGCTCGTTCTTC	TRBV20-1	TRBJ2-1	TRBD1	many
CAISDNRGGEKLFF	TGTGCCATCAGTGATAACAGGGGAGGCGAAAAACTGTTTTTT	TRBV10-3	TRBJ1-4	TRBD1	many
CASTPLDNYNEQFF	TGTGCCAGCACTCCACTGGACAACTACAATGAGCAGTTCTTC	TRBV7-8	TRBJ2-1	-	many
CASSVGLGNSPLHF	TGTGCCAGCAGTGTGGGGTTAGGGAATTCACCCCTCCACTTT	TRBV2	TRBJ1-6	-	few
CSVMGHPNQPQHF	TGCAGCGTGATGGGACACCCTAATCAGCCCCAGCATTTT	TRBV29-1	TRBJ1-5	-	-
CASSMRRTNNQPQHF	TGTGCCAGTAGTATGAGGCGAACCAACAATCAGCCCCAGCATTTT	TRBV19	TRBJ1-5	-	-
CASRVGLSYEQYF	TGCGCCAGCCGAGTTGGACTTTCCTACGAGCAGTACTTC	TRBV5-1	TRBJ2-7	-	-
CASSYKAPAERAPNTDTQYF	TGTGCCAGCAGTTACAAAGCCCCTGCGGAGCGGGCGCCCAACACAGATACGCAGTATTTT	TRBV6-6	TRBJ2-3	-	many
CASSFWGQAGANVLTF	TGTGCCAGCAGTTTTTGGGGGCAGGCGGGGGCCAACGTCCTGACTTTC	TRBV12-3/TRBV12-4	TRBJ2-6	-	many
CASSLTGTSGSNGQNEQFF	TGCGCCAGCAGCTTAACCGGGACTAGCGGTTCAAACGGCCAAAATGAGCAGTTCTTC	TRBV5-1	TRBJ2-1	TRBD2	many
CASSLGGRELDEAFF	TGTGCCAGCAGCTTAGGCGGCAGGGAGTTGGATGAAGCTTTCTTT	TRBV13	TRBJ1-1	-	few
CASSESRRRGHPEAFF	TGTGCCAGCAGTGAGAGTAGGAGAAGGGGGCACCCTGAAGCTTTCTTT	TRBV2	TRBJ1-1	TRBD1	few
CAISQGNGELFF	TGTGCCATCAGTCAGGGTAACGGGGAGCTGTTTTTT	TRBV10-3	TRBJ2-2	-	-
CASSLVSNYGYTF	TGTGCCAGCAGCTTAGTCTCGAACTATGGCTACACCTTC	TRBV7-9	TRBJ1-2	-	many
CASRLGTEAFF	TGCGCCAGCAGACTTGGAACTGAAGCTTTCTTT	TRBV23-1	TRBJ1-1	-	many
CASSNEGQGPGNTIYF	TGTGCCAGCAGCAACGAGGGACAGGGGCCTGGAAACACCATATATTTT	TRBV7-9	TRBJ1-3	TRBD1	many
CASSFPKETQYF	TGTGCCAGCAGTTTTCCCAAAGAGACCCAGTACTTC	TRBV12-3/TRBV12-4	TRBJ2-5	-	many
CASSLPWEGEEDDTQYF	TGCGCCAGCAGCTTGCCTTGGGAGGGGGAAGAGGATGATACGCAGTATTTT	TRBV5-1	TRBJ2-3	-	many
CASSPHPPARTVNTGELFF	TGCGCCAGCAGCCCCCATCCACCCGCGAGGACGGTGAACACCGGGGAGCTGTTTTTT	TRBV5-1	TRBJ2-2	-	-
CSARDRGRAGGYEQYF	TGCAGTGCTAGAGATCGGGGTCGAGCGGGAGGGTACGAGCAGTACTTC	TRBV20-1	TRBJ2-7	TRBD2	few
CASSLLSGTGEQYF	TGTGCCAGCAGTTTATTGTCGGGGACGGGGGAGCAGTACTTC	TRBV28	TRBJ2-7	-	many
CASSGTSGQETQYF	TGTGCCAGCAGTGGGACTAGCGGCCAAGAGACCCAGTACTTC	TRBV6-1	TRBJ2-5	TRBD2	many